This T cell receptor beta chain was identified in a study of beta chain features in type 1 diabetes. Study-level information: Examined across all samples were about 110 million sorted cells. Study-level points and caveats: Shorter TCRB CDR3s, moderately but significantly so, were found in Type 1 diabetes patients in all four CD4+ subsets. Patients showed naive, central memory and Treg TCRB repertoires that appeared more similar than those of healthy donors.

The germline CDR1 and CDR2 sequences are GTSNPN and SVGIG (reference sequence). V dropped 1 base and J dropped 4; count of bases not matched to a gene: 7. This CDR3 is built from 14 residues. Sequenced material consisted of expressed TCRB transcripts (all of the isolated RNA was reverse transcribed). Only in-frame clones appear in the TCRdb table, and some are missing; sequencing was by immunoSEQ multiplex PCR. Of hundreds of thousands of clones detected, 15% appear once; the ten largest clones hold 0.015% to 0.019%. On this clone itself: Its target is unknown.

The clonotype comes from a man aged 18 to 30 with type 1 diabetes. The V call is TRBV30, the J call TRBJ2-7; 7 bases are a match to TRBD1. Sequenced material: naive CD4+ T cells from blood. CDR3 nucleotides: TGTGCCTGGAGTGGCCGGGACAGACTATACGAGCAGTACTTC. As protein: CAWSGRDRLYEQYF.